Here is one TCR beta chain with its context. The antigen is undetermined. This entry is derived from a study of T cell responses to AZD1222 COVID-19 vaccine. Study-wide findings and caveats: The sample set comprised mostly white British donors with more females, and clonal diversity was possibly underestimated.

Here immunoSEQ multiplex PCR was the method, and the copy in TCRdb shows in-frame clones only, minus some. The table includes about 140,000 clones, over 90% detected once. Germline V gene lookup returns CDR1 LGHDT and CDR2 YNNKEL (reference sequence). V lost 1 base and J lost 2; bases outside the gene matches: 3. This CDR3 region has 16 residues. The receptor comes from an adult in good health. Specimen: peripheral blood, collected on day 0 of AZD1222 vaccination. The chain is built from TRBV3-1 (or the pseudogene TRBV3-2) and TRBJ2-7; TRBD2 matches 12 bases. For the CDR3, the DNA is TGTGCCAGCAGCCAAGTGCTAGCGGGGGGGACCTACGAGCAGTACTTC. Translated: CASSQVLAGGTYEQYF.